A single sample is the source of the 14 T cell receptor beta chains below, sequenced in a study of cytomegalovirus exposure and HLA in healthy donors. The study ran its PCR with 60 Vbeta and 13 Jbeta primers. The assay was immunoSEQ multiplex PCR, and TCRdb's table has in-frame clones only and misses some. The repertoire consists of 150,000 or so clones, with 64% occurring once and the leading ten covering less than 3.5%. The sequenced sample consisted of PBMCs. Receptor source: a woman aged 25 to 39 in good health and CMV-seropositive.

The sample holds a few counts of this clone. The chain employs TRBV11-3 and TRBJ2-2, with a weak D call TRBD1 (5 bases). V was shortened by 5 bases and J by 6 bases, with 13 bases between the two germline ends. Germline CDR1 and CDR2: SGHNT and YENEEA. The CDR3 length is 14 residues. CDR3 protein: CASSRSGSAGELFF. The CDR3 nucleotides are TGTGCCAGCAGCCGTTCAGGGTCCGCCGGGGAGCTGTTTTTT.

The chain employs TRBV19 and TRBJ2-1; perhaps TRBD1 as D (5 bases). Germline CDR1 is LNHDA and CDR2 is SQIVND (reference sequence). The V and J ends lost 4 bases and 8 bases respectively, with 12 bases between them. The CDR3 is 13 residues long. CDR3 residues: CASSRQLFDEQFF. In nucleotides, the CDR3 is TGTGCCAGTAGTAGACAGCTGTTCGATGAGCAGTTCTTC.

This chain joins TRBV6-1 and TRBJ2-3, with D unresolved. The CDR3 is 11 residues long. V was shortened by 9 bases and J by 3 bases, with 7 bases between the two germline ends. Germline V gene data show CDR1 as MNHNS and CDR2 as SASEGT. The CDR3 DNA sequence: TGTGCCAGTAAGAGGACAGATACGCAGTATTTT. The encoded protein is CASKRTDTQYF.

The CDR3 sequence is CAWSGGGGGTGELFF. The CDR3 DNA sequence: TGTGCCTGGAGTGGCGGGGGGGGCGGCACCGGGGAGCTGTTTTTT. This chain links TRBV30 with TRBJ2-2; TRBD2 matches at 9 bases. There are 15 residues in the CDR3. The junction had 4 bases not matched to a gene; V was cut back by 1 base and J by 4 bases. The germline gives CDR1 GTSNPN, CDR2 SVGIG (reference sequence).

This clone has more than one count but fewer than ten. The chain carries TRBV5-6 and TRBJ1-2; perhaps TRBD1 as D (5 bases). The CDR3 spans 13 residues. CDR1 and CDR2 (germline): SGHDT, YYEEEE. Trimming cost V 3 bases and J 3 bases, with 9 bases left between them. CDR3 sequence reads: CASSSDMDYGYTF. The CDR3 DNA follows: TGTGCCAGCAGCTCGGACATGGACTATGGCTACACCTTC.

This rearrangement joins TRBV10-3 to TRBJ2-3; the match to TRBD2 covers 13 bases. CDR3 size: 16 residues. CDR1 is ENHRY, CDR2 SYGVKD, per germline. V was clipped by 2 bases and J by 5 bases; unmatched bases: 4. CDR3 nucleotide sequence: TGTGCCATCAGTGAGATTCGACTAGCGGGAGGAGATACGCAGTATTTT. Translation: CAISEIRLAGGDTQYF.

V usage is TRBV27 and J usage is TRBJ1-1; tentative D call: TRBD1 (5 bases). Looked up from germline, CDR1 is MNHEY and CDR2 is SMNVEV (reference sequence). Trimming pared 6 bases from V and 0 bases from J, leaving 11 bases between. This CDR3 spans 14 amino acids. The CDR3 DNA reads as TGTGCCAGCAGCCCCAGGGCGCTGAACACTGAAGCTTTCTTT. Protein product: CASSPRALNTEAFF.

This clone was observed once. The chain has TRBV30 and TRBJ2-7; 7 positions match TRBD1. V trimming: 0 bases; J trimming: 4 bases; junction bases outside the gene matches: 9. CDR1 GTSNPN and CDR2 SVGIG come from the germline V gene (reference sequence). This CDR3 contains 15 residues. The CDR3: CAWSVGTGVLYEQYF. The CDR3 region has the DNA TGTGCCTGGAGTGTGGGTACAGGGGTGCTTTACGAGCAGTACTTC.

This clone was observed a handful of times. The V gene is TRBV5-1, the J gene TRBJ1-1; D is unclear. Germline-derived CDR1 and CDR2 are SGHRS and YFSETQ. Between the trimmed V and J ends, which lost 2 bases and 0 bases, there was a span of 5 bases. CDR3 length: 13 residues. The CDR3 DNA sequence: TGCGCCAGCAGCTTTTCTCTGAACACTGAAGCTTTCTTT. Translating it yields CASSFSLNTEAFF. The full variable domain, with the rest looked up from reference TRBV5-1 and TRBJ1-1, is KAGVTQTPRYLIKTRGQQVTLSCSPISGHRSVSWYQQTPGQGLQFLFEYFSETQRNKGNFPGRFSGRQFSNSRSEMNVSTLELGDSALYLCASSFSLNTEAFFGQGTRLTVV.

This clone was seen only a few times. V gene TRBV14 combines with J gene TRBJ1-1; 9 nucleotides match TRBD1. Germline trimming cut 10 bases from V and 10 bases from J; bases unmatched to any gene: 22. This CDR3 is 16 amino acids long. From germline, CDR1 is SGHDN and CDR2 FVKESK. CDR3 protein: CATQEQEQGQGRGAFF. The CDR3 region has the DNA TGTGCCACCCAAGAACAGGAACAAGGACAGGGGCGTGGAGCTTTCTTT.

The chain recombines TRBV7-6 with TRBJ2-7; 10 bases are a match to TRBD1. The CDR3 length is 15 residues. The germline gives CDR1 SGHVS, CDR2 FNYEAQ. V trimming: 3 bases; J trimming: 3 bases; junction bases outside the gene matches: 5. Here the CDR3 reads CASSLAGTGDYEQYF. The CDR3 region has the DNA TGTGCCAGCAGCTTGGCTGGGACAGGGGACTACGAGCAGTACTTC. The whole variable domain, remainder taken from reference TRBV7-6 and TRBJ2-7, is GAGVSQSPRYKVTKRGQDVALRCDPISGHVSLYWYRQALGQGPEFLTYFNYEAQQDKSGLPNDRFSAERPEGSISTLTIQRTEQRDSAMYRCASSLAGTGDYEQYFGPGTRLTVT.

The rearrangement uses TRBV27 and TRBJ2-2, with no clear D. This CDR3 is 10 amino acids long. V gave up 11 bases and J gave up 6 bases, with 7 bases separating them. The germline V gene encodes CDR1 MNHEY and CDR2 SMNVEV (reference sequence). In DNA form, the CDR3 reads TGTGCCGGGCAGTCCGGGGAGCTGTTTTTT. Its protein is CAGQSGELFF.

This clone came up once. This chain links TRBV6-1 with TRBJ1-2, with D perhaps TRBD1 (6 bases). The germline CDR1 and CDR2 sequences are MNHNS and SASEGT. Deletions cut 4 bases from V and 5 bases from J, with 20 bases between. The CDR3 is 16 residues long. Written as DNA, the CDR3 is TGTGCCAGCAGTGGGTACAGGGCAGGAGGTCGGTATGGCTACACCTTC. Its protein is CASSGYRAGGRYGYTF.

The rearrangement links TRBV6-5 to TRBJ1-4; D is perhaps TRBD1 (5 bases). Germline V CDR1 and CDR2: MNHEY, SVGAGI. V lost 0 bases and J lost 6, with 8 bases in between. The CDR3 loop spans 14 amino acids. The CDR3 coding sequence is TGTGCCAGCAGTTACTCCCAGGGCCATGAAAAACTGTTTTTT. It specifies CASSYSQGHEKLFF.